The 21 T cell receptor beta chains below were found in one sample sequenced in a study of OX40 agonist ivuxolimab in advanced cancers. Library construction relied on the immunoSEQ multiplex PCR assay. TCRdb obtained this table from immuneACCESS and retained in-frame rearrangements with V and J assigned. These tables miss some clones; where compared with another copy, unresolved V genes account for less than half of the shortfall, and the remainder is unexplained. In this sample the table shows more than 55,000 clones, roughly four fifths of which occur a single time. The ten largest clones represent about 4.7% of the sample. The source material was CD4+ or CD8+ T cells sorted from blood, sampled in a trial of the OX40 agonist ivuxolimab. The receptors stem from an adult with an advanced solid tumor such as melanoma, head and neck, liver or kidney cancer.

V gene TRBV5-1 combines with J gene TRBJ2-2; TRBD1 is a possible D gene (6 bases). This CDR3 has 15 amino acids. The germline V gene has CDR1 SGHRS and CDR2 YFSETQ. Between the trimmed V and J ends, which lost 6 bases and 0 bases, there was a span of 12 bases. CDR3 residues: CASTLQGSNTGELFF. The CDR3 DNA is TGCGCCAGCACTCTACAGGGTTCGAACACCGGGGAGCTGTTTTTT.

The V and J genes are TRBV10-3 and TRBJ1-2; 7 bases are a match to TRBD1. V lost 6 bases to trimming and J lost 0 bases; unmatched junction nucleotides: 4. The CDR3 covers 14 residues. Germline-derived CDR1 and CDR2 are ENHRY and SYGVKD. CDR3 amino acids: CAIRRQGSNYGYTF. The CDR3 nucleotides are TGTGCCATCAGACGACAGGGATCTAACTATGGCTACACCTTC.

The chain is built from TRBV23-1 and TRBJ2-3; the D is unclear. TRBV23-1 is treated as an ORF (open reading frame) with a function not yet certain. This CDR3 has 16 residues. The V gene lost 0 bases and the J gene lost 1 base, with 11 bases spanning the gap. Here the CDR3 DNA reads TGCGCCAGCAGTCAATCCCCCGAGAAACGCACAGATACGCAGTATTTT. Protein sequence: CASSQSPEKRTDTQYF.

The gene calls are TRBV5-5 and TRBJ2-3; possibly TRBD2 for D (6 bases). There are 15 residues in the CDR3. Trimming pared 3 bases from V and 2 bases from J, leaving 13 bases between. Germline CDR1 and CDR2: SGHKS and YYEKEE (reference sequence). This CDR3 is CASSSTRDFTDTQYF. CDR3 sequence (DNA): TGTGCCAGCAGCTCGACCCGGGACTTCACAGATACGCAGTATTTT.

This clone was observed a few times. This chain uses TRBV7-3 with TRBJ2-5; TRBD2 matches 10 bases. With 8 bases clipped from V and 3 bases from J, the junction kept 6 bases outside the gene matches. Germline CDR1 reads SGHTA; CDR2 reads FQGTGA. This CDR3 has 14 amino acids. CDR3 amino acids: CASSPSGSKETQYF. As DNA, the CDR3 is TGTGCCAGCTCCCCTAGCGGGAGTAAAGAGACCCAGTACTTC.

The chain joins TRBV9 to TRBJ2-5; D is possibly TRBD1 (5 bases). The J call is in doubt because the DNA end fits TRBJ2-7 better. Germline values: CDR1 SGDLS, CDR2 YYNGEE. This CDR3 region has 13 residues. CDR3 loop: CASSSQDHYEQYF. For the CDR3, the DNA is TGTGCCAGCAGCTCACAGGACCACTACGAGCAGTACTTC.

This chain links TRBV28 with TRBJ2-7; TRBD2 is a possible D gene (6 bases). CDR3 length: 15 residues. V shed 7 bases and J shed 0 bases, with 16 bases lying between them. Germline CDR1 MDHEN, CDR2 SYDVKM. In DNA, the CDR3 is TGTGCCAGCATCACCGGGAGTAGCAGCTCCTACGAGCAGTACTTC. It is translated as CASITGSSSSYEQYF.

This chain uses TRBV12-5 with TRBJ1-2; 9 bases map to TRBD1. Germline CDR1 LGHNT, CDR2 FRNRAP. V trimming: 4 bases; J trimming: 10 bases; junction bases outside the gene matches: 4. The CDR3 length is 12 residues. CDR3 amino acids: CASGSRTGAYTF. The CDR3 coding sequence is TGTGCTAGTGGTTCAAGGACAGGGGCCTACACCTTC.

In its sample, this clone was seen a few times. The V call is TRBV29-1, the J call TRBJ2-7; TRBD1 or TRBD2 may be the D gene (5 bases each). Germline CDR1 and CDR2: SQVTM and ANQGSEA. This CDR3 is built from 14 residues. V was pared by 3 bases and J by 0 bases, with 12 bases between. This chain's CDR3 is CSVEAPGSSYEQYF. The CDR3 coding sequence is TGCAGCGTTGAGGCGCCAGGGAGCTCCTACGAGCAGTACTTC.

The chain carries TRBV7-6 and TRBJ2-5; D is possibly TRBD1 or TRBD2 (5 bases each). This CDR3 is 15 amino acids long. Germline V gene lookup returns CDR1 SGHVS and CDR2 FNYEAQ. Trimming removed 1 base from V and 3 bases from J, with 12 bases in between. The CDR3 sequence: CASSLGLTAEETQYF. DNA for the CDR3: TGTGCCAGCAGCTTAGGGTTGACAGCGGAAGAGACCCAGTACTTC.

CDR3 sequence reads: CASSEGSPLHF. The CDR3 coding sequence is TGTGCCAGCAGTGAAGGTTCACCCCTCCACTTT. This chain uses TRBV2 with TRBJ1-6, with unresolved D. Germline V lookup: CDR1 SNHLY, CDR2 FYNNEI. The germline V and J ends were trimmed by 1 base and 9 bases, with 1 base remaining between them. The length of the CDR3 is 11 residues.

This chain links TRBV5-4 with TRBJ2-7, with 7 bases identical to TRBD2. Trimming cost V 7 bases and J 2 bases; bases outside gene matches: 12. This CDR3 has 15 residues. CDR1 is SGHNT and CDR2 is YYREEE in the germline V gene (reference sequence). The CDR3 loop is CASSGRAGATYEQYF. The CDR3 coding sequence is TGTGCCAGCTCCGGTAGGGCGGGAGCGACCTACGAGCAGTACTTC.

The chain uses TRBV13 and TRBJ2-7, with 16 bases matching TRBD2. Germline assignment: CDR1 PRHDT and CDR2 FYEKMQ (reference sequence). The CDR3 is made up of 17 amino acids. V lost 3 bases to trimming and J lost 3 bases; unmatched junction nucleotides: 5. The CDR3 nucleotides read TGTGCCAGCAGCTTCGGGACTAGCGGGAGGGCGGACTACGAGCAGTACTTC. As protein: CASSFGTSGRADYEQYF.

J is TRBJ2-1 and V is TRBV14, with TRBD1 identical over 7 bases. The germline V gene encodes CDR1 SGHDN and CDR2 FVKESK. The J segment lost 4 bases and the V segment lost 0 bases, leaving 3 bases of the junction unmatched. This CDR3 region has 15 residues. CDR3 bases: TGTGCCAGCAGCCAAGAGGACAGGACGTACAATGAGCAGTTCTTC. Translated: CASSQEDRTYNEQFF.

This rearrangement joins TRBV28 to TRBJ2-3; D not certain. The CDR3 spans 11 residues. CDR1 is MDHEN and CDR2 is SYDVKM in the germline V gene. Trimming took 3 bases from V and 10 from J, leaving 8 bases between them. The DNA for the CDR3 is TGTGCCAGCAGTTTCGTAGGCCCGCAGTATTTT. This codes for CASSFVGPQYF.

The chain couples TRBV7-9 to TRBJ2-1; 9 bases fit TRBD2. V shed 3 bases and J 0 bases; nucleotides not matched to a gene: 12. CDR1 is SEHNR and CDR2 is FQNEAQ in the germline V gene (reference sequence). The CDR3 length is 19 residues. For the CDR3, the DNA is TGTGCCAGCAGCTTTGATGGGACTAGCTCTTCGAGCTCCTACAATGAGCAGTTCTTC. This translates into CASSFDGTSSSSSYNEQFF.

The V call is TRBV5-5, the J call TRBJ1-5; D may be TRBD1 (5 bases). V was cut by 4 bases and J by 0 bases, with 11 bases left in between. CDR1 and CDR2 from the germline V gene are SGHKS and YYEKEE (reference sequence). This CDR3 is 15 amino acids long. The DNA of the CDR3 is TGTGCCAGCAGCACGACAGAGTTTAGCAATCAGCCCCAGCATTTT. Protein: CASSTTEFSNQPQHF.

In its sample, this clone was seen a few times. The V gene is TRBV20-1, the J gene TRBJ1-2; D is unresolved. This CDR3 comprises 11 residues. Trimming took off 0 bases at V and 2 bases at J, with 1 base between the two ends. CDR1 is DFQATT and CDR2 is SNEGSKA in the germline V gene (reference sequence). The CDR3 bases are TGCAGTGCTAGAGACAACTATGGCTACACCTTC. Translated, it gives CSARDNYGYTF.

The gene calls are TRBV28 and TRBJ2-1; D remains ambiguous. Germline values: CDR1 MDHEN, CDR2 SYDVKM. V was pared by 8 bases and J by 12 bases, with 17 bases between. The CDR3 contains 12 residues. CDR3 in amino acids: CASGPVRSGQFF. As DNA, the CDR3 is TGTGCCAGCGGACCAGTAAGGTCCGGGCAGTTCTTC. Full variable domain (rest looked up from reference TRBV28 and TRBJ2-1): DVKVTQSSRYLVKRTGEKVFLECVQDMDHENMFWYRQDPGLGLRLIYFSYDVKMKEKGDIPEGYSVSREKKERFSLILESASTNQTSMYLCASGPVRSGQFFGPGTRLTVL.

The gene calls are TRBV6-1 and TRBJ1-1, with D perhaps matching TRBD1 (6 bases). CDR3 size: 14 residues. Trimming took 4 bases from V and 1 from J, leaving 10 bases between them. Germline assignment: CDR1 MNHNS and CDR2 SASEGT. CDR3: CASSVIQGNTEAFF. The DNA of the CDR3 is TGTGCCAGCAGTGTCATACAGGGGAACACTGAAGCTTTCTTT.

The genes are TRBV9 and TRBJ2-6, with a possible D match to TRBD2 (6 bases). The length of the CDR3 is 18 residues. Germline loops: CDR1 SGDLS, CDR2 YYNGEE. Trimming removed 2 bases from V and 0 bases from J, with 15 bases in between. CDR3 protein: CASSVGFSGYSGANVLTF. Here the CDR3 DNA reads TGTGCCAGCAGCGTGGGTTTTAGCGGATACTCTGGGGCCAACGTCCTGACTTTC.